Presented here are 29 T cell receptor beta chains from one specimen sequenced in a study of cytomegalovirus exposure and HLA in healthy donors. PCR involved 60 Vbeta and 13 Jbeta primers. The data were produced by immunoSEQ multiplex PCR, yet TCRdb's version contains in-frame clones alone and is incomplete. Among about 130,000 clones listed, approximately 9% were seen once. Sequenced sample: PBMCs. The receptors shown here come from a woman between 35 and 50 years old in good health and CMV-seropositive.

This clone was seen a few times. The V and J genes are TRBV10-3 and TRBJ2-7, with TRBD1 identical over 9 bases. Trimming at V came to 6 bases and at J to 5 bases, leaving 11 bases not matched to a gene. The germline gives CDR1 ENHRY, CDR2 SYGVKD. CDR3 length: 15 amino acids. The CDR3: CAISILQGAKNEQYF. Written as DNA, the CDR3 is TGTGCCATCAGCATATTACAGGGGGCGAAGAACGAGCAGTACTTC.

This clone was counted a few times. The V gene is TRBV7-6, the J gene TRBJ1-1, with D unclear. CDR3 length: 14 residues. Trimming cost V 1 base and J 1 base, with 7 bases left between them. Germline V gene lookup returns CDR1 SGHVS and CDR2 FNYEAQ. The DNA of the CDR3 is TGTGCCAGCAGCTTAGTAGGAGAGAACACTGAAGCTTTCTTT. Protein product: CASSLVGENTEAFF.

This chain joins TRBV6-1 and TRBJ1-2; TRBD1 might be the D (6 bases). Germline CDR1 and CDR2: MNHNS and SASEGT. V dropped 11 bases and J dropped 0 bases, with 16 bases sitting between them. The CDR3 extends over 14 amino acids. CDR3 in amino acids: CASLGGRANYGYTF. DNA for the CDR3: TGTGCCTCCCTAGGGGGGAGGGCTAACTATGGCTACACCTTC.

In DNA, the CDR3 is TGCAGCGTTGAGCTAGCGGGGGGCTACGAGCAGTACTTC. This gives the protein CSVELAGGYEQYF. The chain couples TRBV29-1 to TRBJ2-5, with TRBD2 identical over 11 bases. The closer fit of TRBJ2-7 to the DNA end suggests the J call may be wrong. CDR3 length: 13 residues. Per the germline V gene, CDR1 is SQVTM and CDR2 is ANQGSEA.

This clone has just a few counts. V gene TRBV6-1 combines with J gene TRBJ1-2, with 9 bases that match TRBD1. This CDR3 is 14 amino acids long. Losses at the gene ends were 4 bases for V and 7 bases for J; bases not matched to a gene: 7. The germline V gene has CDR1 MNHNS and CDR2 SASEGT. The CDR3 DNA is TGTGCCAGCAGTGTAGATAGGACAGGGGTTGGCTACACCTTC. Its translation is CASSVDRTGVGYTF.

This clone occurred a few times. This sequence joins TRBV21-1 and TRBJ2-7; the D call in the table, TRBD1, was not verified against the DNA. TRBV21-1 is a listed pseudogene. CDR3 length: 15 amino acids. CDR3 DNA sequence: TGTGCCAGCAGCAAAAGGCGGACAGGGGGCAACGAGCAGTACTTC. Amino acid sequence: CASSKRRTGGNEQYF.

V is TRBV2 and J is TRBJ1-1; D gene uncertain. Germline CDR1 is SNHLY and CDR2 is FYNNEI. V was cut by 1 base and J by 8 bases, with 8 bases left in between. This CDR3 is built from 12 residues. The CDR3 coding sequence is TGTGCCAGCAGTGAAGATGCGAGAGAAGCTTTCTTT. Encoded protein: CASSEDAREAFF.

This rearrangement joins TRBV6-4 to TRBJ2-3; 10 nucleotides agree with TRBD1. Trimming at V came to 2 bases and at J to 6 bases, leaving 8 bases not matched to a gene. CDR1 is MRHNA and CDR2 is SNTAGT in the germline V gene. The CDR3 is 16 residues long. CDR3 nucleotides: TGTGCCAGCAGTGACACACCGGGACAGGGGTACGATACGCAGTATTTT. Residues: CASSDTPGQGYDTQYF.

The chain carries TRBV5-1 and TRBJ2-3; 7 nucleotides match TRBD1. Per germline, CDR1 SGHRS and CDR2 YFSETQ. V lost 4 bases to trimming and J lost 4 bases; unmatched junction nucleotides: 6. The CDR3 covers 14 residues. Here the CDR3 reads CASSHDRVPDTQYF. The CDR3 coding sequence is TGCGCCAGCAGCCATGACAGGGTCCCAGATACGCAGTATTTT.

This clone came up a few times. The chain carries TRBV6-1 and TRBJ1-5; tentative D call: TRBD1 (5 bases). V was cut by 4 bases and J by 3 bases, with 7 bases left in between. This CDR3 spans 13 amino acids. The V gene's germline CDR1 is MNHNS and CDR2 SASEGT. CDR3 sequence reads: CASSAGFNQPQHF. CDR3 DNA sequence: TGTGCCAGCAGTGCAGGGTTCAATCAGCCCCAGCATTTT.

In this sample, this clone turned up a few times. The V and J genes are TRBV19 and TRBJ1-1; D uncertain. The CDR3 covers 10 residues. Germline CDR1 and CDR2: LNHDA and SQIVND (reference sequence). V shed 7 bases and J shed 7 bases, with 7 bases lying between them. The CDR3 sequence: CASIGGEAFF. The CDR3, as DNA: TGTGCCAGTATCGGAGGTGAAGCTTTCTTT.

This chain links TRBV19 with TRBJ1-1; D call uncertain. Trimming cost V 5 bases and J 0 bases, with 16 bases left between them. The CDR3 consists of 16 residues. The germline V gene encodes CDR1 LNHDA and CDR2 SQIVND (reference sequence). The CDR3 nucleotides are TGTGCCAGTAGTCCCCGGTCCCTCTCGATGAACACTGAAGCTTTCTTT. This encodes CASSPRSLSMNTEAFF.

The chain has TRBV7-2 and TRBJ2-1; 9 bases match TRBD1. CDR1 is SGHTA and CDR2 is FQGNSA in the germline V gene. The CDR3 consists of 17 residues. With V trimmed by 5 bases and J by 4 bases, 12 bases remained unmatched. The CDR3 sequence is CASSPRTGGPRYNEQFF. The CDR3 DNA reads TGTGCCAGCAGCCCCCGTACAGGGGGCCCCCGTTACAATGAGCAGTTCTTC.

There are a few counts of this clone. This chain links TRBV28 with TRBJ1-2; 8 bases match TRBD1. The CDR3 is 14 amino acids. V dropped 2 bases and J dropped 2; count of bases not matched to a gene: 1. CDR1 and CDR2 (germline): MDHEN, SYDVKM. CDR3 residues: CASSLTGGNYGYTF. Written as DNA, the CDR3 is TGTGCCAGCAGTTTAACAGGGGGGAACTATGGCTACACCTTC.

The genes are TRBV5-1 and TRBJ1-2; 7 bases are a match to TRBD1. V gave up 0 bases and J gave up 7 bases; unmatched junction bases: 6. CDR1 and CDR2 (germline): SGHRS, YFSETQ. The CDR3 has 14 amino acids. This CDR3 is CASSLAQGLAGYTF. The CDR3 DNA is TGCGCCAGCAGCTTGGCACAGGGGTTGGCTGGCTACACCTTC.

This clone occurred a few times. The chain couples TRBV23-1 to TRBJ2-5, with D perhaps matching TRBD1 (6 bases). TRBV23-1 is an open reading frame, and its role is uncertain. The CDR3 extends over 15 amino acids. V lost 11 bases, J lost 2 bases, and 21 bases lay in between. The CDR3 sequence is CALRISRDKQETQYF. CDR3 DNA: TGCGCCCTCCGAATCTCCCGGGACAAGCAAGAGACCCAGTACTTC.

The rearrangement links TRBV5-6 to TRBJ2-1, with a tentative D call TRBD2 (7 bases). The CDR3 covers 17 residues. Germline V gives CDR1 SGHDT, CDR2 YYEEEE. With 0 bases removed from V and 4 bases from J, the gap between germline ends came to 17 bases. CDR3 amino acids: CASSLAYGRGQYNEQFF. CDR3 bases: TGTGCCAGCAGCTTGGCCTATGGGCGGGGGCAGTACAATGAGCAGTTCTTC.

The chain joins TRBV18 to TRBJ1-1, with D maybe TRBD1 (5 bases). With 2 bases removed from V and 2 bases from J, the gap between germline ends came to 9 bases. Germline-derived CDR1 and CDR2 are KGHSH and LQKENI. This CDR3 region has 14 residues. CDR3 amino acids: CASSPVQGNTEAFF. DNA for the CDR3: TGTGCCAGCTCACCAGTGCAGGGTAACACTGAAGCTTTCTTT.

This chain joins TRBV7-7 and TRBJ2-1; TRBD2 agrees at 7 bases. Germline CDR1 is SSHAT and CDR2 is FNYEAQ (reference sequence). The CDR3 sequence is 13 residues long. Losses at the gene ends were 8 bases for V and 9 bases for J; bases not matched to a gene: 10. The CDR3 bases are TGTGCCAGCGGGTGGGGGGGGGAACGTGAGCAGTTCTTC. This codes for CASGWGGEREQFF.

V is TRBV5-1 and J is TRBJ2-5; 8 nucleotides match TRBD2. The germline V gene encodes CDR1 SGHRS and CDR2 YFSETQ. J gave up 5 bases and V 0 bases, and 3 bases lay outside the gene matches. The CDR3 extends over 14 amino acids. CDR3 DNA: TGCGCCAGCAGCTTGGCCACGGGAGGGGAGACCCAGTACTTC. Translation gives CASSLATGGETQYF. The entire variable domain, with the rest obtained from reference TRBV5-1 and TRBJ2-5, is as follows: KAGVTQTPRYLIKTRGQQVTLSCSPISGHRSVSWYQQTPGQGLQFLFEYFSETQRNKGNFPGRFSGRQFSNSRSEMNVSTLELGDSALYLCASSLATGGETQYFGPGTRLLVL.

This clone has more than one count but fewer than ten. This chain joins TRBV7-8 and TRBJ2-3; 14 bases are shared with TRBD2. In germline, CDR1 is SGHVS, CDR2 FQNEAQ. The CDR3 sequence is 18 residues long. V shed 5 bases, J shed 4 bases, and the junction held 11 bases outside the gene matches. Here the CDR3 reads CASSIVRLAGGHADTQYF. CDR3 in DNA: TGTGCCAGCAGCATTGTACGACTAGCGGGGGGGCATGCAGATACGCAGTATTTT. Full variable domain (missing parts from reference TRBV7-8 and TRBJ2-3): GAGVSQSPRYKVAKRGQDVALRCDPISGHVSLFWYQQALGQGPEFLTYFQNEAQLDKSGLPSDRFFAERPEGSVSTLKIQRTQQEDSAVYLCASSIVRLAGGHADTQYFGPGTRLTVL.

V is TRBV5-6 and J is TRBJ2-5; a possible D gene is TRBD2 (6 bases). V lost 0 bases, J lost 5 bases, and 17 bases lay in between. The length of the CDR3 is 16 residues. CDR1 and CDR2 (germline): SGHDT, YYEEEE. CDR3 sequence (DNA): TGTGCCAGCAGCTTGGCCTTCGGGAGCCCCCAGGAGACCCAGTACTTC. This codes for CASSLAFGSPQETQYF.

The rearrangement joins TRBV28 to TRBJ1-6, with D possibly being TRBD1 (6 bases). The V and J ends lost 8 bases and 3 bases respectively, with 14 bases between them. Per germline, CDR1 MDHEN and CDR2 SYDVKM. The CDR3 covers 15 residues. The CDR3 bases are TGTGCCAGCGCAGGGGCCGGTATCTATAATTCACCCCTCCACTTT. It specifies CASAGAGIYNSPLHF.

The gene calls are TRBV2 and TRBJ1-2; 7 bases fit TRBD1. This CDR3 spans 16 amino acids. Trimming removed 6 bases from V and 0 bases from J; junction bases left unmatched: 10. Germline-derived CDR1 and CDR2 are SNHLY and FYNNEI. The CDR3 DNA reads as TGTGCCAGCAGCCGGGACAGCCCGCCTTCTAACTATGGCTACACCTTC. As protein: CASSRDSPPSNYGYTF.

This chain connects TRBV7-8 to TRBJ2-7; D not resolved. This CDR3 comprises 12 residues. The V and J ends lost 4 bases and 2 bases respectively, with 6 bases between them. Per the germline V gene, CDR1 is SGHVS and CDR2 is FQNEAQ. The CDR3 nucleotides read TGTGCCAGCAGCTCGCAGACCTACGAGCAGTACTTC. It specifies CASSSQTYEQYF.

CDR3 region: CASSRLGGEKLFF. Written as DNA, the CDR3 is TGTGCCAGCAGCAGGCTGGGGGGAGAAAAACTGTTTTTT. The genes are TRBV21-1 and TRBJ1-4. TRBV21-1 is annotated as a pseudogene. This CDR3 has 13 amino acids.

This rearrangement joins TRBV19 to TRBJ2-2, with D tentatively TRBD1 (6 bases). Germline CDR1 is LNHDA and CDR2 is SQIVND (reference sequence). Trimming stripped 5 bases from V and 1 base from J, with 14 bases between. CDR3 length: 16 amino acids. This CDR3 is CASSLRGQWNTGELFF. For the CDR3, the DNA is TGTGCCAGTAGTCTAAGAGGACAGTGGAACACCGGGGAGCTGTTTTTT. Full variable domain (remainder filled in from reference TRBV19 and TRBJ2-2): DGGITQSPKYLFRKEGQNVTLSCEQNLNHDAMYWYRQDPGQGLRLIYYSQIVNDFQKGDIAEGYSVSREKKESFPLTVTSAQKNPTAFYLCASSLRGQWNTGELFFGEGSRLTVL.

There are a few counts of this clone. The chain recombines TRBV4-1 with TRBJ1-2, with D perhaps matching TRBD1 (6 bases). The CDR3 length is 14 residues. V was trimmed by 5 bases and J by 7 bases, leaving 17 bases between them. The V gene's germline CDR1 is MGHRA and CDR2 YSYEKL. The CDR3 protein is CASSLSGVVGGYTF. DNA for the CDR3: TGCGCCAGCAGCTTGTCAGGGGTCGTCGGTGGCTACACCTTC.

The chain carries TRBV5-4 and TRBJ2-1; 7 positions agree with TRBD2. V was clipped by 4 bases and J by 3 bases; unmatched bases: 10. CDR3 length: 16 amino acids. The V gene's germline CDR1 is SGHNT and CDR2 YYREEE (reference sequence). As DNA, the CDR3 is TGTGCCAGCAGCCCCGGGGAGGGGTTGAACTACAATGAGCAGTTCTTC. Its protein is CASSPGEGLNYNEQFF.